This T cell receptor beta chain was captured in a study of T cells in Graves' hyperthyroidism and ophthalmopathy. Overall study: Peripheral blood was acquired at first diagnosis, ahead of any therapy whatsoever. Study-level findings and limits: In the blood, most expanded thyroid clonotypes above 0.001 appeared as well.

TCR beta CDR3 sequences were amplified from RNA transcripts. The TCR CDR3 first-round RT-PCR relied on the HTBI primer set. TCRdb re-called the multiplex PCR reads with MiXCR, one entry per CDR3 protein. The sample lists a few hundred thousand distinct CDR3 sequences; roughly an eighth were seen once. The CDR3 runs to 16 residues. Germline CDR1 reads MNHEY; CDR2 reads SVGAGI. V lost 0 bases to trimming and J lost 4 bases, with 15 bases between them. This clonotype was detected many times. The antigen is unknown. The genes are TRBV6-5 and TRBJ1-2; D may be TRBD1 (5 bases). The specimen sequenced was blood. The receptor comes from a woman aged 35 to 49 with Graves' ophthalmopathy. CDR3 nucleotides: TGTGCCAGCAGTTACTCGACAGCAATACTTGGCTATGGCTACACCTTC. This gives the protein CASSYSTAILGYGYTF.